The table lists the clone carrying this T cell receptor (beta chain) with many counts. Antigen specificity is unknown. This entry belongs to a study of response to subunit inactivated influenza vaccine. Regarding the study as a whole: The authors offered the suggestion that each seasonal influenza vaccination recruits few new T cells.

One entry per CDR3 protein, called by TCRdb with MiXCR from the RT-PCR reads. The sample records 170,000 or so distinct CDR3 sequences, about 10% being singletons. The V end was cut by 2 bases, the J end by 2 bases, with 12 bases between. The CDR3 consists of 14 residues. Germline-derived CDR1 and CDR2 are SQVTM and ANQGSEA. Sequencing was performed on CD8+ T cells sorted from PBMCs, taken less than 25 months after vaccination. The receptor's source is a man aged 50-75 years who received an inactivated influenza vaccine. The chain carries TRBV29-1 and TRBJ1-2; D call uncertain. CDR3 amino acids: CSVELIGSNYGYTF. CDR3 nucleotides: TGCAGCGTTGAACTAATCGGATCCAACTATGGCTACACCTTC.